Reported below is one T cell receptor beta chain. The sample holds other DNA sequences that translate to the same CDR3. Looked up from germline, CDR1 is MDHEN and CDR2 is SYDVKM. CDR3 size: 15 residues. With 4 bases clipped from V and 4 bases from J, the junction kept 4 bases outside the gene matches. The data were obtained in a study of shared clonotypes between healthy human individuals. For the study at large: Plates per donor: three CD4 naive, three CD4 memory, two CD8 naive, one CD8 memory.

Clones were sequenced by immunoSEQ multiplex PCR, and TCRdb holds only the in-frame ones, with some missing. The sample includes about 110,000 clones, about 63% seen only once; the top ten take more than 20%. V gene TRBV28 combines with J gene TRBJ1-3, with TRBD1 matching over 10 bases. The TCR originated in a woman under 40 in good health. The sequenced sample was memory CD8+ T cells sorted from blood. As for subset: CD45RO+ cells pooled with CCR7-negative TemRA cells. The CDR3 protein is CASSSGQGDGNTIYF. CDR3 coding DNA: TGTGCCAGCAGTTCCGGACAGGGGGACGGAAACACCATATATTTT.